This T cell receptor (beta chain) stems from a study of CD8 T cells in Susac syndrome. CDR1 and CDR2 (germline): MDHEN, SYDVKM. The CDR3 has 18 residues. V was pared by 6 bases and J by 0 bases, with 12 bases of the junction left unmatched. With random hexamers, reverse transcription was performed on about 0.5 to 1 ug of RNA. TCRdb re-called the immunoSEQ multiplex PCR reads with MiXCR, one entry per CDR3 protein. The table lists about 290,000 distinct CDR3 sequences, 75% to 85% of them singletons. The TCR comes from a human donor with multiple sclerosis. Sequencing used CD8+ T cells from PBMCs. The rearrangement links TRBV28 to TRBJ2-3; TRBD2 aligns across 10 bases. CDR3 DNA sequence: TGTGCCAGCAGCGTCCCGTCGACTAGCGGGTCTAGCACAGATACGCAGTATTTT. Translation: CASSVPSTSGSSTDTQYF. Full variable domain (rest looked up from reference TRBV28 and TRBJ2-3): DVKVTQSSRYLVKRTGEKVFLECVQDMDHENMFWYRQDPGLGLRLIYFSYDVKMKEKGDIPEGYSVSREKKERFSLILESASTNQTSMYLCASSVPSTSGSSTDTQYFGPGTRLTVL.